The clone carrying this T cell receptor (beta chain) was seen only a few times. As yet, its antigen is unknown. Each CDR3 protein is one row after TCRdb ran MiXCR on the 5' RACE reads. This sample has about 500,000 distinct CDR3 sequences, with around 20% found just once. The data derive from a study of T-cell memory formation after mild COVID-19. The wider study: TCR clusters were mostly confined to one donor each.

General study results and limits: Clones that got smaller from day 15 to 85 had even CD4/CD8, while clones growing later tipped toward CD4+. Largely, contracting CD4+ clones fell within CM and EM, and contracting CD8+ clones within EMRA.

The source of this sequence is an adult woman who had mild COVID-19 (a few samples of this study predate the infection). Cell type and time point are not known. Sequencing used PBMCs or a T cell subset sorted from them (not recorded which).

The CDR3 DNA reads TGTGCCAGCAGCTCGAGTAAGGGACAGACTTACAATGAGCAGTTCTTC. This gives the protein CASSSSKGQTYNEQFF. This chain links TRBV9 with TRBJ2-1; 7 bases line up with TRBD1. The junction had 11 bases not matched to a gene; V was cut back by 4 bases and J by 4 bases. Germline lookup yields CDR1 SGDLS and CDR2 YYNGEE. The CDR3 is 16 residues long.